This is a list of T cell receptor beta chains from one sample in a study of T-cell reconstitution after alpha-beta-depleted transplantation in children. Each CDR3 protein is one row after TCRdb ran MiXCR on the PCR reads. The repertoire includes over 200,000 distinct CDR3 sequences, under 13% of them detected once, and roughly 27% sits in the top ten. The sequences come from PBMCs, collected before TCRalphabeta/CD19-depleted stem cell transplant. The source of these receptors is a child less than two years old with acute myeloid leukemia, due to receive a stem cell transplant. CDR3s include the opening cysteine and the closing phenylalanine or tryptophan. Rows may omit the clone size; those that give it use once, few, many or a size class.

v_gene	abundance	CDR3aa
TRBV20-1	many	CSASSSGQQETQYF
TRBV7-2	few	CASSFGRTSRSYEQYF
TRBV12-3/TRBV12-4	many	CASSRNYGYEQYF
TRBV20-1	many	CSAMKGHGGNTEAFF
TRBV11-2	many	CASSPRRRDGYTF
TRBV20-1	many	CSAATDIQETQYF
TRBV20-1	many	CSAIGADNTGELFF
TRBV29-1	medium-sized	CSVDENVGDTQYF
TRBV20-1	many	CSARPFHRAGLAKNIQYF
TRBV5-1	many	CASSLEGQPQHF
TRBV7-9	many	CASSLSQGAGGDTQYF
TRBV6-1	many	CASSDLWTGMYYGYTF
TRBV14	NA	CASSHQTGGANVLTF
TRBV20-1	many	CSASQYGHHNEQFF
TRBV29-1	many	CSVVAASYEQYF
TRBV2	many	CASRPQGDTGELFF
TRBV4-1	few	CASSPLRLAGNANTGELFF
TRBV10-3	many	CAISGTDRAGEQYF
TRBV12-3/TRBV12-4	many	CASSMWTSPLYEQYF
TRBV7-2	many	CASSPTPASYEQYF
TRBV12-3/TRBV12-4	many	CASSFEREPSYEQYF
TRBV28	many	CASSLSGRARNEQFF
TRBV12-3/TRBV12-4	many	CASSYGPGEGYTF
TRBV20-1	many	CSAMVSANEKLFF
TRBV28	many	CASSLTGVEQYF
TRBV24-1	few	CATSDSRGTATPYEQYF
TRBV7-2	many	CASSLLAYVGDEQFF
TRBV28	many	CASSLVPQTQYF
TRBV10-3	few	CAISHPTSGRNEQFF
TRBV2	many	CASRDSLSGNTIYF
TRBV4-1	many	CASSQVRGLGADTQYF
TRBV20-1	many	CSAVRAYSTDTQYF
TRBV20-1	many	CSARTSGRPNTGELFF
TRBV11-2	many	CASRTGGLAFF
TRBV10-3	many	CAIEDLAASGSNEQFF
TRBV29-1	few	CSVRSPTSGANVLTF
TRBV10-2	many	CASRLAGGPYEQFF
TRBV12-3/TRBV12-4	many	CASRGTETQPQHF
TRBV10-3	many	CAISGSGALETQYF
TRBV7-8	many	CASSLGTGGRPQHF
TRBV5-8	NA	CASSLGVTGGTGELFF
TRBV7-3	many	CASSLKKRGEQFF
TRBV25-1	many	CASSFLPLGRGRVEERRDTQYF
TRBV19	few	CASSPGTVEAFF
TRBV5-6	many	CASGAGEIVGELFF
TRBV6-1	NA	CASSAGLAGGTDTQYF
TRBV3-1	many	CASSDDRGSYNEQFF
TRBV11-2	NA	CASTGRTGELFF
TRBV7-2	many	CASSWGGRHNEQFF
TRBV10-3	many	CAISTDRAQETQYF
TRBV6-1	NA	CASSQISSIGDRWNTEAFF
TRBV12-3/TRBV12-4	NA	CASRTSGGQETQYF